The 20 T cell receptor beta chains below were found in one sample sequenced in a study of graft-versus-host responses after intestinal transplantation. Repertoires were generated with immunoSEQ multiplex PCR, while TCRdb's copy carries only in-frame clones and drops some. The data contain about 97,000 clones, roughly 90% of them singletons. Sample: PBMCs, taken about 450 days after intestinal transplant. These receptors all stem from a human patient who received an intestinal transplant, so some T cells may come from the graft donor.

Only one count was recorded for this clone. The chain links TRBV18 to TRBJ2-7; tentative D call: TRBD1 (6 bases). Trimming removed 3 bases from V and 4 bases from J, with 13 bases in between. Germline CDR1 and CDR2: KGHSH and LQKENI. The CDR3 sequence is 14 residues long. CDR3 amino acids: CASSPGHEPYEQYF. CDR3 nucleotide sequence: TGTGCCAGCTCACCGGGACATGAGCCGTACGAGCAGTACTTC.

This clone was picked up one time. This chain links TRBV7-2 with TRBJ1-1; no reliable D call. The CDR3 spans 15 residues. V was shortened by 4 bases and J by 1 base, with 13 bases between the two germline ends. Germline CDR1 and CDR2: SGHTA and FQGNSA. CDR3 DNA: TGTGCCAGCAGCTCCCGCGGACGGTCGAACACTGAAGCTTTCTTT. This sequence encodes CASSSRGRSNTEAFF.

The chain links TRBV27 to TRBJ1-2; D is unclear. Trimming took off 3 bases at V and 2 bases at J, with 7 bases between the two ends. This CDR3 has 13 residues. Germline CDR1 MNHEY, CDR2 SMNVEV (reference sequence). CDR3 protein: CASSFGRNYGYTF. CDR3 nucleotide sequence: TGTGCCAGCAGTTTCGGCAGGAACTATGGCTACACCTTC.

The V gene is TRBV5-4, the J gene TRBJ1-5; TRBD1 is a possible D gene (6 bases). Trimming pared 1 base from V and 4 bases from J, leaving 12 bases between. There are 15 residues in the CDR3. CDR1 is SGHNT and CDR2 is YYREEE in the germline V gene (reference sequence). In DNA form, the CDR3 reads TGTGCCAGCAGCTTGCCCGGGACAAGGAATCAGCCCCAGCATTTT. Protein sequence: CASSLPGTRNQPQHF. The full variable domain, in which reference TRBV5-4 and TRBJ1-5 provide the parts outside the CDR3, is ETGVTQSPTHLIKTRGQQVTLRCSSQSGHNTVSWYQQALGQGPQFIFQYYREEENGRGNFPPRFSGLQFPNYSSELNVNALELDDSALYLCASSLPGTRNQPQHFGDGTRLSIL.

This clone appeared once. V usage is TRBV9 and J usage is TRBJ1-2; no definite D call. From germline, CDR1 is SGDLS and CDR2 YYNGEE. Trimming took 0 bases from V and 8 from J, leaving 14 bases between them. CDR3 length equals 14 residues. CDR3 protein: CASSVEEGRYGYTF. CDR3 coding DNA: TGTGCCAGCAGCGTAGAGGAGGGTAGATACGGCTACACCTTC.

The genes are TRBV6-7 and TRBJ1-2; TRBD1 is a possible D gene (6 bases). TRBV6-7 carries the ORF label, with uncertain function. The length of the CDR3 is 18 residues. Trimming removed 0 bases at V and 4 bases at J, with 21 bases between. In nucleotides, the CDR3 is TGTGCCAGCAGTTACTCGCCTAGGGACACCAAGACTATCTATGGCTACACCTTC. Translating it yields CASSYSPRDTKTIYGYTF.

V and J are TRBV19 and TRBJ2-1; D may be TRBD2 (5 bases). CDR3 size: 14 residues. The V gene lost 3 bases and the J gene lost 7 bases, with 13 bases spanning the gap. Germline V gene lookup returns CDR1 LNHDA and CDR2 SQIVND (reference sequence). CDR3 sequence reads: CASSIEGRPNEQFF. The CDR3 coding sequence is TGTGCCAGTAGTATCGAGGGTAGACCTAATGAGCAGTTCTTC.

The V and J genes are TRBV7-3 and TRBJ1-1; TRBD1 is a possible D gene (6 bases). The length of the CDR3 is 15 residues. The germline CDR1 and CDR2 sequences are SGHTA and FQGTGA. The V end lost 5 bases, the J end lost 0 bases, and 13 bases lay between the germline ends. The CDR3 region is CASSPTGPMNTEAFF. In DNA, the CDR3 is TGTGCCAGCAGCCCGACAGGACCCATGAACACTGAAGCTTTCTTT.

This chain connects TRBV19 to TRBJ2-2; 7 nucleotides line up with TRBD1. The length of the CDR3 is 17 residues. V lost 6 bases and J lost 0; bases outside the gene matches: 10. Looked up from germline, CDR1 is LNHDA and CDR2 is SQIVND (reference sequence). CDR3 residues: CASRFTGAGANTGELFF. The CDR3 DNA follows: TGTGCCAGTAGGTTCACAGGGGCCGGCGCGAACACCGGGGAGCTGTTTTTT.

The chain joins TRBV5-1 to TRBJ2-5; TRBD2 agrees at 8 bases. The ends lost 6 bases at V and 5 bases at J; junction bases unmatched: 9. This CDR3 is built from 14 residues. Germline lookup yields CDR1 SGHRS and CDR2 YFSETQ. CDR3 loop: CASTQSGGGETQYF. The CDR3 nucleotides are TGCGCCAGCACCCAAAGCGGGGGTGGGGAGACCCAGTACTTC.

This rearrangement joins TRBV4-1 to TRBJ1-2; D uncertain. CDR3 size: 14 residues. The ends were cut back, 1 base at V and 0 bases at J, with 6 bases in the middle. CDR1 is MGHRA and CDR2 is YSYEKL in the germline V gene. CDR3 sequence reads: CASSQGRANYGYTF. CDR3 bases: TGCGCCAGCAGCCAAGGAAGAGCTAACTATGGCTACACCTTC.

This chain joins TRBV18 and TRBJ2-5, with D possibly TRBD2 on 5 matching bases. Trimming pared 5 bases from V and 5 bases from J, leaving 12 bases between. The germline V gene encodes CDR1 KGHSH and CDR2 LQKENI. The CDR3 contains 13 residues. CDR3 region: CASSTTRRETQYF. CDR3 in DNA: TGTGCCAGCTCAACGACCCGGAGGGAGACCCAGTACTTC.

The rearrangement links TRBV19 to TRBJ1-1; D may be TRBD1 (5 bases). CDR3 length: 12 amino acids. CDR1 and CDR2 (germline): LNHDA, SQIVND (reference sequence). V shed 5 bases and J shed 5 bases, with 9 bases lying between them. CDR3 DNA: TGTGCCAGTAGTCGGGGGAGGACTGAAGCTTTCTTT. Protein sequence: CASSRGRTEAFF.

The V and J genes are TRBV27 and TRBJ2-7; 8 bases are shared with TRBD1. Germline CDR1 is MNHEY and CDR2 is SMNVEV (reference sequence). V dropped 4 bases and J dropped 2; count of bases not matched to a gene: 7. The CDR3 covers 15 residues. CDR3 loop: CASSSTGGPTYEQYF. CDR3 nucleotides: TGTGCCAGCAGTTCCACAGGGGGTCCGACCTACGAGCAGTACTTC.

To note about this clone: An end of the junction differs from the germline gene, which may be a read error. V usage is TRBV6-1 and J usage is TRBJ1-6, with D possibly being TRBD1 (6 bases). This CDR3 contains 14 residues. Germline-derived CDR1 and CDR2 are MNHNS and SASEGT. CDR3 DNA: TGTGCCAGCAGCGAAGGGGGGTGGAATTCACCCCTCCACTTT. Its protein is CASSEGGWNSPLHF.

In its sample, this clone was seen once. This chain uses TRBV6-5 with TRBJ1-4; no reliable D call. With 0 bases removed from V and 7 bases from J, the gap between germline ends came to 6 bases. CDR1 MNHEY and CDR2 SVGAGI come from the germline V gene. The CDR3 consists of 13 residues. This CDR3 reads CASSYSRREKLFF. DNA for the CDR3: TGTGCCAGCAGTTACTCGAGGCGTGAAAAACTGTTTTTT.

V gene TRBV2 combines with J gene TRBJ1-2; no clear D. The CDR3 is 12 amino acids. The V gene lost 6 bases and the J gene lost 8 bases, with 13 bases spanning the gap. Germline CDR1 reads SNHLY; CDR2 reads FYNNEI. In DNA form, the CDR3 reads TGTGCCAGCAGGGTTGGCAGGTCCGGCTACACCTTC. Its protein is CASRVGRSGYTF. The variable domain in full, with the rest retrieved from reference TRBV2 and TRBJ1-2, is EPEVTQTPSHQVTQMGQEVILRCVPISNHLYFYWYRQILGQKVEFLVSFYNNEISEKSEIFDDQFSVERPDGSNFTLKIRSTKLEDSAMYFCASRVGRSGYTFGSGTRLTVV.

This clone was counted a few times. V usage is TRBV6-1 and J usage is TRBJ2-5; 7 positions agree with TRBD2. V shed 6 bases and J 5 bases; nucleotides not matched to a gene: 9. Germline V CDR1 and CDR2: MNHNS, SASEGT. The CDR3 loop spans 14 amino acids. The CDR3 is CASRVPGGGETQYF. For the CDR3, the DNA is TGTGCCAGCAGGGTCCCGGGGGGAGGCGAGACCCAGTACTTC.

This chain connects TRBV7-9 to TRBJ2-2, with no clear D. This CDR3 spans 12 amino acids. Looked up from germline, CDR1 is SEHNR and CDR2 is FQNEAQ (reference sequence). Trimming stripped 3 bases from V and 6 bases from J, with 5 bases between. The CDR3 sequence is CASSLMAGELFF. The CDR3, as DNA: TGTGCCAGCAGCTTGATGGCCGGGGAGCTGTTTTTT.

CDR3 coding DNA: TGCGCCAGCAGCTTGGCCGGACTAGCGGTCTACAATGAGCAGTTCTTC. Translating it yields CASSLAGLAVYNEQFF. The chain carries TRBV5-1 and TRBJ2-1; 10 bases fit TRBD2. Germline-derived CDR1 and CDR2 are SGHRS and YFSETQ. V shed 0 bases, J shed 3 bases, and the junction held 3 bases outside the gene matches. The CDR3 is 16 amino acids.